The sequence of this T cell receptor (beta chain) was determined in a study of T cell clonotyping in hematopoietic cell transplantation (dated by TCRdb to the early 2020s). Regarding the research as a whole: Pretransplant recipient samples were obtained after cytoreduction. Patients were recruited between September 2015 and 2017 and followed until September 2020 or death. A total of about 140 blood samples were gathered in the study from roughly 40 consecutive transplant recipients along with their related donors.

This specimen's time point label, per the study, means: recipient sample about 28 days before transplant, after cytoreduction. Blood from recipients was drawn about 28 days before transplant and again at days 30, 100 and 180 after transplant. Nuclei Lysis Solution was used to extract genomic DNA from fresh or cryopreserved unfractionated peripheral blood mononuclear cells. The immunoSEQ assay, a bias-controlled multiplex PCR with V- and J-specific primers, was used to amplify TCR beta CDR3 regions from genomic DNA. In a second PCR step, a proprietary barcode and Illumina adapter sequences were attached to the CDR3 amplicons. An Illumina MiSeq instrument was used for sequencing of the CDR3 libraries. The original pipeline was this. Export and quality control were performed with immunoSEQ Analyzer 3.0, and downstream analyses were performed with R Bioconductor and Immunarch. Only productive rearrangements in the normalized downsampled data set were used to calculate repertoire metrics. Clonotypes larger than 5 templates in the normalized cohort were defined as pathologically expanded. Repertoire diversity was measured with the Inverse Simpson Index. The non-normalized data set was used for CMV-specificity analyses so that all clonotypes could be captured. TCRdb provides this immuneACCESS table in a form limited to in-frame rearrangements. Some clones are lacking; in checked studies, under half of them reflect an unresolved V gene, and why the rest are absent is not known. D and trimming were read from the DNA, whereas the V and J calls and clone size are those reported in that table. Across this sample there are tens of thousands of clones, with about nine tenths seen only once. The ten largest account for 4.5% to 6.5% of the sample.

Findings and caveats that apply to the study as a whole: Overlap with donor repertoires was found for only a small fraction of recipient repertoires, with over 95% found to appear de novo at the given depth. The sample size was limited, and because cells were not sorted, the contributions of CD4 and CD8 repertoires could not be separated. Broader TCR repertoire diversity after transplant was predicted by Inverse Simpson Index values from donors and from recipients before transplant. After transplant, TCR diversity in recipients dropped, and pathologically expanded clonotypes increased progressively from day 30 to day 180.

About this clone: Its specific antigen is unknown. No base-level quality is on record; no much larger clone is a single base apart.

This clonotype was obtained from a man in his sixties with biphenotypic leukemia. Some clones in this sample may be carry-over from other donors' samples. Source: peripheral blood mononuclear cells, taken before stem cell transplant.

The CDR3 has the sequence CASSLGAPSVTEQYF. The nucleotides are TGTGCCAGCAGCTTAGGGGCCCCCTCGGTAACCGAGCAGTACTTC. This chain is built from TRBV11-1 and TRBJ2-7, with the D gene too uncertain to name. V and J are truncated by 1 base and 6 bases respectively, leaving an intervening sequence of 16 bases. The CDR3 spans 15 residues, from the cysteine through the phenylalanine. This entry keeps only the CDR3 DNA: 45 bases, framed from base 1. The germline V gene encodes CDR1 SGHAT and CDR2 FQDESV (reference sequence).